This entry concerns a single TCR beta chain. No antigen is known for it. These data originate in a study of shared clonotypes between healthy human individuals. Study results and limitations: As a rule, naive subsets had a larger estimated richness than memory subsets.

Only in-frame clones appear in the TCRdb table, and some are missing; sequencing was by immunoSEQ multiplex PCR. The sample includes roughly 500,000 clones, around 96% of them seen just once. CDR3 length: 14 amino acids. V lost 1 base and J lost 9, with 14 bases in between. The V gene's germline CDR1 is MDHEN and CDR2 SYDVKM. CD45RA-negative memory and CD45RA+ naive subsets were split from the CD4+ cells. Material for sequencing was naive CD4+ T cells sorted from blood. Noted subset: CD45RA+ positively selected. The rearrangement uses TRBV28 and TRBJ2-3; D tentatively reads TRBD1 or TRBD2 (6 bases each). This receptor was obtained from a woman under 40 in good health. CDR3 bases: TGTGCCAGCAGTTTATCAATTGGGGGGCGGACGCAGTATTTT. Translated, it gives CASSLSIGGRTQYF.